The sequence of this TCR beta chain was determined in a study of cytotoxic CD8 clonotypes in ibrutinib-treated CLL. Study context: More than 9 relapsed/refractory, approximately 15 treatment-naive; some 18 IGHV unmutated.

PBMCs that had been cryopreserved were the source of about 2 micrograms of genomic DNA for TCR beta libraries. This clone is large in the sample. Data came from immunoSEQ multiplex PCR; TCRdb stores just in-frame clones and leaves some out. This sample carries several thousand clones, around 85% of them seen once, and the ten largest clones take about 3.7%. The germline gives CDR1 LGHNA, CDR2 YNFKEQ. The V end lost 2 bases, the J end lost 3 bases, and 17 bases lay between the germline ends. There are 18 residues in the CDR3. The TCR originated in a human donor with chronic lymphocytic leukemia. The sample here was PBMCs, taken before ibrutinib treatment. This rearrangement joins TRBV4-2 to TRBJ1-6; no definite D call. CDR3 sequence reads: CASSQTMATADYNSPLHF. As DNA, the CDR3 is TGTGCCAGCAGCCAAACTATGGCAACGGCAGACTATAATTCACCCCTCCACTTT.